These 12 T cell receptor beta chains were all obtained from the same sample, sequenced in a study of OX40 agonist ivuxolimab in advanced cancers. The method was immunoSEQ multiplex PCR; TCRdb's version includes in-frame clones alone and lacks a portion of them. The sample shows tens of thousands of clones, approximately 78% of them seen only once. The source was CD4+ or CD8+ T cells sorted from blood, collected in a trial of the OX40 agonist ivuxolimab. The origin of the receptors is an adult with an advanced solid tumor such as melanoma, head and neck, liver or kidney cancer.

Only one count was recorded for this clone. The chain joins TRBV7-3 to TRBJ1-3, with D possibly being TRBD1 (6 bases). V gave up 11 bases and J gave up 0 bases, with 14 bases separating them. The CDR3 loop spans 14 amino acids. Per the germline V gene, CDR1 is SGHTA and CDR2 is FQGTGA. CDR3 residues: CAGKDRSSGNTIYF. The CDR3 DNA reads as TGTGCCGGAAAAGACAGGTCCTCTGGAAACACCATATATTTT.

This sequence joins TRBV7-2 and TRBJ2-7; the D gene is possibly TRBD2 (5 bases). Deletions cut 6 bases from V and 0 bases from J, with 12 bases between. CDR1 and CDR2 from the germline V gene are SGHTA and FQGNSA. This CDR3 is 14 amino acids long. In DNA form, the CDR3 reads TGTGCCAGCAGGTCAACCCGGGGCTCCTACGAGCAGTACGTC. Translation gives CASRSTRGSYEQYV.

This chain joins TRBV7-2 and TRBJ1-1; no clear D gene. The CDR3 has 18 residues. Trimming cost V 5 bases and J 4 bases, with 26 bases left between them. CDR1 is SGHTA, CDR2 FQGNSA, per germline. The CDR3 protein is CASSAKEGYRLVGTEAFF. The CDR3 nucleotides are TGTGCCAGCAGCGCGAAGGAAGGGTATCGTCTGGTCGGCACTGAAGCTTTCTTT.

The V gene is TRBV6-6, the J gene TRBJ2-7; 9 bases line up with TRBD1. With V trimmed by 7 bases and J by 6 bases, 13 bases remained unmatched. This CDR3 has 15 residues. Germline-derived CDR1 and CDR2 are MNHNY and SVGAGI (reference sequence). CDR3 bases: TGTGCCAGCACAAAGGCCCGGGACAGGGTAAGCGAGCAGTACTTC. It encodes CASTKARDRVSEQYF.

V and J are TRBV19 and TRBJ2-2; tentative D call: TRBD2 (5 bases). This CDR3 has 13 amino acids. Germline V lookup: CDR1 LNHDA, CDR2 SQIVND (reference sequence). With 10 bases removed from V and 3 bases from J, the gap between germline ends came to 12 bases. CDR3 loop: CATKLRDTGELFF. CDR3 DNA sequence: TGTGCCACCAAGCTGAGGGACACCGGGGAGCTGTTTTTT.

The chain recombines TRBV5-4 with TRBJ1-1, with no clear D. V lost 1 base and J lost 3, with 10 bases in between. CDR1 SGHNT and CDR2 YYREEE come from the germline V gene (reference sequence). The CDR3 covers 14 residues. CDR3 amino acids: CASSLFGIDTEAFF. For the CDR3, the DNA is TGTGCCAGCAGCTTGTTCGGGATTGACACTGAAGCTTTCTTT.

This chain connects TRBV5-1 to TRBJ2-1; 9 nucleotides match TRBD2. J was trimmed by 10 bases and V by 1 base; bases with no gene match: 6. CDR1 and CDR2 from the germline V gene are SGHRS and YFSETQ. CDR3 length: 14 amino acids. The CDR3 DNA sequence: TGCGCCAGCAGCTTGCTGCGGGAGGGAGGGGAGCAGTTCTTC. This codes for CASSLLREGGEQFF.

This rearrangement joins TRBV2 to TRBJ2-7; 11 bases agree with TRBD2. CDR3 length: 14 amino acids. The germline gives CDR1 SNHLY, CDR2 FYNNEI. V shed 6 bases, J shed 5 bases, and the junction held 6 bases outside the gene matches. CDR3 nucleotide sequence: TGTGCCAGCAGCTATAGCGGGAGGGCCCACGAGCAGTACTTC. It translates to CASSYSGRAHEQYF.

The chain links TRBV7-9 to TRBJ2-7; perhaps D is TRBD1 or TRBD2 (5 bases each). The CDR3 runs to 13 residues. The V end lost 4 bases, the J end lost 6 bases, and 13 bases lay between the germline ends. Germline V gives CDR1 SEHNR, CDR2 FQNEAQ (reference sequence). CDR3: CASSYTSQGEQYF. The CDR3 region has the DNA TGTGCCAGCAGCTATACTAGTCAGGGCGAGCAGTACTTC.

The chain couples TRBV5-1 to TRBJ2-3; the D gene is possibly TRBD2 (6 bases). V lost 6 bases and J lost 0, with 11 bases in between. CDR3 size: 14 residues. The germline CDR1 and CDR2 sequences are SGHRS and YFSETQ. The CDR3 nucleotides read TGCGCCAGCATGCGGGGCGCTAGCACAGATACGCAGTATTTT. Protein: CASMRGASTDTQYF.

The chain recombines TRBV11-3 with TRBJ2-1; 7 nucleotides match TRBD2. V lost 7 bases to trimming and J lost 1 base; unmatched junction nucleotides: 4. Germline CDR1 is SGHNT and CDR2 is YENEEA. The CDR3 runs to 14 residues. The CDR3 coding sequence is TGTGCCAGCACAGCGGGAATTTCCTACAATGAGCAGTTCTTC. Amino acid sequence: CASTAGISYNEQFF.

This sequence joins TRBV30 and TRBJ1-4, with D unclear. Germline lookup yields CDR1 GTSNPN and CDR2 SVGIG (reference sequence). The CDR3 totals 12 residues. V shed 2 bases and J shed 8 bases, with 9 bases lying between them. The CDR3 loop reads CAWSMIGEKLFF. Written as DNA, the CDR3 is TGTGCCTGGAGTATGATCGGGGAAAAACTGTTTTTT.